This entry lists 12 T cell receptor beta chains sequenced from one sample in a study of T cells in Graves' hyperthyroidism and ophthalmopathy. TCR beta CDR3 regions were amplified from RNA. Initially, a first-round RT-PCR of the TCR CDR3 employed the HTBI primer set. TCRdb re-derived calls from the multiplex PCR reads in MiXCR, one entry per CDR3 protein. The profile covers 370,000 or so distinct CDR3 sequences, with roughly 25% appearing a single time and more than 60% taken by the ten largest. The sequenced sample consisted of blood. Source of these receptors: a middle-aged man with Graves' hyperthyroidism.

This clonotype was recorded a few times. The CDR3 DNA reads TGTGCCAGCAGTGAGTCGGGCAGGAACACTGAAGCTTTCTTT. It specifies CASSESGRNTEAFF. V is TRBV2 and J is TRBJ1-1; D not resolved. The CDR3 is 14 residues long. Germline-derived CDR1 and CDR2 are SNHLY and FYNNEI. V was clipped by 3 bases and J by 1 base, with 9 bases between them.

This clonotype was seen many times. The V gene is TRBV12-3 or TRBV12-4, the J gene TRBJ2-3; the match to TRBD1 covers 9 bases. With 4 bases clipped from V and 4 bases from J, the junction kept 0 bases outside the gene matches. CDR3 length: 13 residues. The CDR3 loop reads CASSWDRADTQYF. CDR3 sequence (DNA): TGTGCCAGCAGTTGGGACAGGGCAGATACGCAGTATTTT.

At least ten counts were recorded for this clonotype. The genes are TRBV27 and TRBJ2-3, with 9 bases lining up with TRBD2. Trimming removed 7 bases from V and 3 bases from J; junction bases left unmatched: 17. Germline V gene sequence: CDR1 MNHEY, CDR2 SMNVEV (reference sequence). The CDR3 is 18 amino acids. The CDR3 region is CASNHLAGTSAVTDTQYF. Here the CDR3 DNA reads TGTGCCAGCAATCACCTAGCGGGGACTTCGGCCGTGACAGATACGCAGTATTTT.

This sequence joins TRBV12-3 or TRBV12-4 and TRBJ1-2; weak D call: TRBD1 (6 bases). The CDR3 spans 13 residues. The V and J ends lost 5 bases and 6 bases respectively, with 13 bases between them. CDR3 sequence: CASSHPGAHGYTF. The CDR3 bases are TGTGCCAGCAGTCACCCAGGGGCGCATGGCTACACCTTC.

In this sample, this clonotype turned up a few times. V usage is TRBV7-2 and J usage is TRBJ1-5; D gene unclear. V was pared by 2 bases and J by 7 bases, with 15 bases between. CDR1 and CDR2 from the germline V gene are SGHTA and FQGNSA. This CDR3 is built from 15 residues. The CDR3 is CASSLSLGSLQPQHF. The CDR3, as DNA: TGTGCCAGCAGCTTAAGCCTAGGAAGTTTGCAGCCCCAGCATTTT.

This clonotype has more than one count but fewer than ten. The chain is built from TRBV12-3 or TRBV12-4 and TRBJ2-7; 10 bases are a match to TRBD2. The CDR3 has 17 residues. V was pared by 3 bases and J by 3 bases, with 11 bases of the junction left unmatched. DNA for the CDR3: TGTGCCAGCAGTTTCGGAACTAGCGGGAAAGGGAACTACGAGCAGTACTTC. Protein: CASSFGTSGKGNYEQYF.

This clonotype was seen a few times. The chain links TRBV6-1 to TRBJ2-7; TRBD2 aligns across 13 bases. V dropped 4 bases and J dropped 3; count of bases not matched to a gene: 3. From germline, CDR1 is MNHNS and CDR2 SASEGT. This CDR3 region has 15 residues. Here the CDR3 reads CASSGTSGSSYEQYF. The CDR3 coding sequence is TGTGCCAGCAGTGGGACTAGCGGGAGTAGCTACGAGCAGTACTTC.

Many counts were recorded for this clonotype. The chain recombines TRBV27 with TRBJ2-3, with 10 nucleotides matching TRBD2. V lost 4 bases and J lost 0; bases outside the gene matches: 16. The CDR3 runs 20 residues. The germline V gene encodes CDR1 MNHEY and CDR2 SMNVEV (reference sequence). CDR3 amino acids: CASSSWTSGGGGSSTDTQYF. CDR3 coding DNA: TGTGCCAGCAGTTCCTGGACTAGCGGAGGTGGAGGCTCTAGCACAGATACGCAGTATTTT.

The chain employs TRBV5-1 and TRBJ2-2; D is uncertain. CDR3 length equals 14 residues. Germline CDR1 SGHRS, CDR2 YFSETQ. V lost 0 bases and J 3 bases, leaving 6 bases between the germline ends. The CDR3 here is CASSLALYTGELFF. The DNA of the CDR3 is TGCGCCAGCAGCTTGGCTTTATACACCGGGGAGCTGTTTTTT.

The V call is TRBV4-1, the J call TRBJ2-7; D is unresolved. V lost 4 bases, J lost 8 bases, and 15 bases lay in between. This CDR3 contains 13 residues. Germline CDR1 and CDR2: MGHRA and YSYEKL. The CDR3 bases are TGCGCCAGCAGCCTACTCAGGACGGATCAGCAGTACTTC. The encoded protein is CASSLLRTDQQYF.

As DNA, the CDR3 is TGTGCCAGTAACCCTGACAGTTTGAATCAGCCCCAGCATTTT. Its translation: CASNPDSLNQPQHF. The J gene is TRBJ1-5, the V gene TRBV19; perhaps TRBD1 as D (5 bases). Germline V gene sequence: CDR1 LNHDA, CDR2 SQIVND (reference sequence). V was clipped by 7 bases and J by 4 bases, with 14 bases between them. The CDR3 spans 14 residues.

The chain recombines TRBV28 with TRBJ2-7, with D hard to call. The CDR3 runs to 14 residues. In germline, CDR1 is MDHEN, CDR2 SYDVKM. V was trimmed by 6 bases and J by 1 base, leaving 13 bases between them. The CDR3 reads CASRMDGASYEQYF. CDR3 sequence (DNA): TGTGCCAGCAGGATGGACGGTGCTTCCTACGAGCAGTACTTC.